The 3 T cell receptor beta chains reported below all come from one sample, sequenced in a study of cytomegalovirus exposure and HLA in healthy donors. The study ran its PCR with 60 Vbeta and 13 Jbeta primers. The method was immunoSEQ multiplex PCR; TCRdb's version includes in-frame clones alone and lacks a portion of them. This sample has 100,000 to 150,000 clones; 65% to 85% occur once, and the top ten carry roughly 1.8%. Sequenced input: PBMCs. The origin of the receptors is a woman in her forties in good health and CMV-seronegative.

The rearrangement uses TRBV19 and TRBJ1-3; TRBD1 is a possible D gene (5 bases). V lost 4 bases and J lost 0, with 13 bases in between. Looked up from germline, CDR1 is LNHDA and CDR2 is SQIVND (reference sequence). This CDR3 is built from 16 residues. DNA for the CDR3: TGTGCCAGTAGTAAGACAGCGTCAGACTCTGGAAACACCATATATTTT. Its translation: CASSKTASDSGNTIYF.

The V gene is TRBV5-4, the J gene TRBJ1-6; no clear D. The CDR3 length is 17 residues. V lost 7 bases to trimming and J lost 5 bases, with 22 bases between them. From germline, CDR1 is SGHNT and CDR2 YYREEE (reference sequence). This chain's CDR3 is CASFRMAAIADNSPLHF. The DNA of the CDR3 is TGTGCCAGCTTCCGGATGGCAGCGATTGCTGATAATTCACCCCTCCACTTT.

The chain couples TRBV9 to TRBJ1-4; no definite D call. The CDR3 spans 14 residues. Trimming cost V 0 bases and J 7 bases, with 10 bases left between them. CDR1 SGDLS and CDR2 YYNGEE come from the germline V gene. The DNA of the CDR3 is TGTGCCAGCAGCGTAGGTTCAGGAGGTGAAAAACTGTTTTTT. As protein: CASSVGSGGEKLFF.